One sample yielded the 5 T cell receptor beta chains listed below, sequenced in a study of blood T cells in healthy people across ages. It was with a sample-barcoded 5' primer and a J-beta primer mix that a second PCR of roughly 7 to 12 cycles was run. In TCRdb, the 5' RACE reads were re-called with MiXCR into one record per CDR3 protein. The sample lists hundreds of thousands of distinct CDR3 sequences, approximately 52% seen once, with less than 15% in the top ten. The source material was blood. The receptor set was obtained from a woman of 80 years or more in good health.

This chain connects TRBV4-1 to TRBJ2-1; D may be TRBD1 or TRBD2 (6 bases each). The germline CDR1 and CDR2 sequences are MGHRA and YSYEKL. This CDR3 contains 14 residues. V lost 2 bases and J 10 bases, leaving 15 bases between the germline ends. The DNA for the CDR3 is TGCGCCAGCAGCCAAAGGGGGGTTGATTCAGAGCAGTTCTTC. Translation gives CASSQRGVDSEQFF.

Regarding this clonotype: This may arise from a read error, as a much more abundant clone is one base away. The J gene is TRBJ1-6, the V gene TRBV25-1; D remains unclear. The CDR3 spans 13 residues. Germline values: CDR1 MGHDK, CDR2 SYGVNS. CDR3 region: CVSNQRHGSPLHF. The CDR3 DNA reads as TGTGTCAGCAACCAGCGACACGGTTCACCCCTCCACTTT. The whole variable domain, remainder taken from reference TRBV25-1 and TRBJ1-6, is EADIYQTPRYLVIGTGKKITLECSQTMGHDKMYWYQQDPGMELHLIHYSYGVNSTEKGDLSSESTVSRIRTEHFPLTLESARPSHTSQYLCVSNQRHGSPLHFGNGTRLTVT.

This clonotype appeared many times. The CDR3 is CASSHEEADALYGYTF. In DNA, the CDR3 is TGCGCCAGCAGCCACGAGGAGGCGGATGCGCTTTATGGCTACACCTTC. This sequence joins TRBV4-1 and TRBJ1-2; D ambiguous. V was pared by 3 bases and J by 5 bases, with 19 bases between. The CDR3 is made up of 16 amino acids. The germline V gene encodes CDR1 MGHRA and CDR2 YSYEKL.

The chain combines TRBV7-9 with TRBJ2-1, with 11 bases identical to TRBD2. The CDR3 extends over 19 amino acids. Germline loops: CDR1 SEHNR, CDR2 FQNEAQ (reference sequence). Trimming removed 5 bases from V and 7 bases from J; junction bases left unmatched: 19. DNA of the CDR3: TGTGCCAGCAGCCCCGGGCTAGCGGGGGGTCCATCTACTGGGAATGAGCAGTTCTTC. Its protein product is CASSPGLAGGPSTGNEQFF.

The CDR3 sequence is CASSYSDRGGNGYTF. Written as DNA, the CDR3 is TGTGCCAGCAGTTACTCGGACAGGGGGGGTAATGGCTACACCTTC. The rearrangement joins TRBV6-6 to TRBJ1-2, with TRBD1 matching 10 bases. There are 15 residues in the CDR3. Trimming at V came to 0 bases and at J to 6 bases, leaving 4 bases not matched to a gene. CDR1 and CDR2 (germline): MNHNY, SVGAGI (reference sequence).